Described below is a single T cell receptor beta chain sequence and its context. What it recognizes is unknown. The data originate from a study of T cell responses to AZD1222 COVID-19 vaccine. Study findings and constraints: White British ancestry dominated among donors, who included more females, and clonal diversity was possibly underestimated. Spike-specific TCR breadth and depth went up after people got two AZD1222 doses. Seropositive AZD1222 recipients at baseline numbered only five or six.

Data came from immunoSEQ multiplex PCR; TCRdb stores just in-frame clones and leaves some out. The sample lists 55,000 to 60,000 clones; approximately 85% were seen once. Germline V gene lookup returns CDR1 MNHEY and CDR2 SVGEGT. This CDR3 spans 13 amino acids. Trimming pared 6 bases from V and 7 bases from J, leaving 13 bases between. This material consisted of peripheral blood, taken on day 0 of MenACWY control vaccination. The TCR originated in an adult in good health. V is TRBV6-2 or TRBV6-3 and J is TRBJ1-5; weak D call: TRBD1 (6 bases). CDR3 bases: TGTGCCAGCAGCAGGGGCCCCTTCCAGCCCCAGCATTTT. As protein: CASSRGPFQPQHF.